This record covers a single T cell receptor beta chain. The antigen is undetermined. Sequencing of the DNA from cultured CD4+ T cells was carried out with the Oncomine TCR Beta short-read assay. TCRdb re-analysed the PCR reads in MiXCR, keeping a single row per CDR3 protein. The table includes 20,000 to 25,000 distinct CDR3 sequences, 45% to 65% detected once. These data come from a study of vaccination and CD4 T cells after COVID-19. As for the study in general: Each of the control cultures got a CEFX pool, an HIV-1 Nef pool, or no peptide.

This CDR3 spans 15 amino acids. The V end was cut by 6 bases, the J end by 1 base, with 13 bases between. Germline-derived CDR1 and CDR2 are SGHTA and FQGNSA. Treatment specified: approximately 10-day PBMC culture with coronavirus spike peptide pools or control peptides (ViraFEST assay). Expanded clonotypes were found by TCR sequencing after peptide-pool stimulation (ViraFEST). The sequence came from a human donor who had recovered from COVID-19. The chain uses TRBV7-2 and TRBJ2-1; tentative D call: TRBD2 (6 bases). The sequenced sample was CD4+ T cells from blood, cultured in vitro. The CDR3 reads CASRPPGLSYNEQFF. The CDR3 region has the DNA TGTGCCAGCAGGCCTCCGGGACTTTCCTACAATGAGCAGTTCTTC.